This T cell receptor beta chain was observed in a study of T cell repertoires in cytomegalovirus infection. Looking at the study overall: Indicated by public TCR beta signatures were CMV infection and matching HLA type. Study-level findings and limits: Adding up the frequency of public TCR beta families identified people who carried CMV plus the relevant HLA.

TCRdb ran MiXCR on the reads and lists one entry per CDR3 protein. The sample includes approximately 500,000 distinct CDR3 sequences, roughly 29% of them seen just once. Note on this clonotype: Its antigen is as yet unknown.

Germline loops: CDR1 MGHRA, CDR2 YSYEKL. Trimming removed 2 bases at V and 5 bases at J, with 9 bases between. The CDR3 runs to 13 residues. The rearrangement uses TRBV4-1 and TRBJ1-2; tentatively, D is TRBD1 (6 bases). The source is a human donor in good health (CMV status not recorded). Some clones in this sample may be carry-over from other donors' samples. The sample comprised PBMCs. CDR3 loop: CASSQMQGYGYTF. CDR3 in DNA: TGCGCCAGCAGCCAAATGCAGGGGTATGGCTACACCTTC.